This T cell receptor (beta chain) was sequenced in a study of blood T cell repertoires in COVID-19 (dated by TCRdb to the early 2020s). Notes on the research overall: Samples covering the acute and convalescent phases of COVID-19 were provided by collaborators in the United States, Italy and Spain. The material from the prospective study consisted of cDNA or gDNA derived from T cells, B-cell-depleted T cells, or PBMCs. Deeply sampled blood TCRbeta repertoires from subjects exposed to, actively infected with, or recovered from COVID-19 were included in the dataset. The repertoires were released in a freely available public database intended as a resource for research on the immune response to SARS-CoV-2. The samples were drawn from the first 160 participants of the ongoing ImmuneRACE study and from 950 to 1,500 subjects provided by 6 global collaborators. Sample metadata almost always included a de-identified subject ID, COVID-19 status, age in years and sex. HLA class I and class II types, where available, came from metadata supplied by the sample provider rather than from assay-based typing. Overall study results and their limits: The amount of clinical and demographic metadata varied by source and participant and was provided uncurated.

Enrolling through a virtual design, the prospective study's participants ranged in age from roughly 18 to 100 years and lived across about two dozen United States geographic areas. Cohort assignment in the prospective study relied on participant-reported clinical history from a screening survey and a study questionnaire. Exposed participants were defined as having been in contact with someone with a PCR-confirmed or clinician-diagnosed COVID-19 case within 2 weeks of study entry. In the prospective study, whole blood, serum and a nasopharyngeal or oropharyngeal swab were collected from each participant by mobile phlebotomists. Over a 2-month period, participants in the prospective study had the option of providing additional blood draws and questionnaires. Prospective study blood samples were shipped either frozen or at room temperature before DNA extraction. The immunoSEQ Assay, a bias-controlled multiplex PCR, was used to amplify TCRbeta CDR3 regions from genomic DNA. The authors' analysis ran thus. The number of nucleated cells in each sample was estimated by amplification of reference gene primers within the assay. To quantify the absolute abundance of each unique TCRbeta CDR3 rearrangement, sequence reads were collapsed and filtered. For each sample, productive Simpson clonality was calculated as the square root of Simpson's diversity index across productive rearrangements. TCRdb stores this immuneACCESS table with in-frame sequences only. Part of the clones is absent; in the studies checked, under half of the shortfall reflects unresolved V genes, and no reason is known for the rest. V and J calls and clone size follow that table, whereas D and trimming were derived from the DNA. Present in this sample are about 210,000 clones, about four fifths of which were seen just once. The leading ten clones occupy around 2.9% of the sample.

Worth noting for this clone: Its antigen is not yet known. Base qualities are not provided; no much larger clone lies one nucleotide away.

The sample consisted of PBMCs or T cells enriched from blood (not recorded which). This TCR came from a woman in her 30s who had been exposed to COVID-19.

The DNA is as follows: TGTGCCAGTTCCGGGACAGGGGAGCGCGAGCAGTACTTC. This encodes CASSGTGEREQYF. Recombination linked TRBV19 to TRBJ2-7, with 10 central nucleotides matching TRBD1. From V the trimming removes 8 bases and from J it removes 6 bases, while the gene matches leave 7 bases of the junction unaccounted for. The CDR3 runs 13 amino acids, cysteine and phenylalanine included. Just the 39-base CDR3 DNA is kept, in frame starting at base 1. From the germline V gene (reference sequence), CDR1 is LNHDA and CDR2 is SQIVND.